Given below is one T cell receptor (beta chain) in context. Its antigen is currently not known. To determine HCMV serostatus, a commercial ELISA kit was used to detect HCMV-specific IgG in serum. Peripheral blood mononuclear cells were isolated from blood by Ficoll density gradient centrifugation. Data came from an Illumina HiSeq 2000. 5'RACE template switching, by which a universal primer site and unique molecular identifiers were added, was used to make TCR beta cDNA libraries. Synthesis of cDNA was primed from the TCR beta constant segment and was followed by two consecutive PCR amplification steps. The original pipeline was this. MIGEC handled demultiplexing of the reads and grouping by UMI, while MiTCR was used to assemble and quantify clonotypes. To exclude erroneous sequences, any TCR cDNA sequence not supported by at least two reads was discarded. The tcR package was used for downstream repertoire analysis, with clonotypes matched between fractions based on CDR3 nucleotide sequence plus V segment. Antigen specificity was annotated against VDJdb with VDJmatch, allowing one amino acid substitution in CDR3. TCRdb reprocessed the reads and provides one entry for every CDR3 protein sequence; no DNA is given. These V and J calls derive from TCRdb rather than the authors' analysis. The sample's table covers 500,000 to 600,000 distinct CDR3 sequences. The ten largest account for around 4% of the sample.

Its CDR3 holds 17 amino acids, cysteine through phenylalanine. No DNA sequence was recorded. The germline V gene encodes CDR1 ENHRY and CDR2 SYGVKD. This entry is derived from a study of T cells expressing NK-cell markers (TCRdb year 2020). For context, the study as a whole: In sorted CD3+CD56+NKG2C+, CD3+CD56+NKG2C- and CD3+CD56-NKG2C+ T-cell subsets from several donors, TCR beta-chain repertoires were profiled. Among the eight sequenced donors, seven were HCMV-seropositive and one was HCMV-seronegative. The eight sequenced donors were randomly selected healthy volunteers, three men and five women. The libraries were sequenced on Illumina HiSeq 2000/2500, MiSeq or NextSeq, producing 2 x 150 bp reads.

Study-level results and caveats: In six or seven donors, the dominant CD3+CD56+NKG2C+ clonotypes ranked among the top 10 CD8+ clonotypes, making up about 1.0-7.5% of CD8+ T cells. It remained unclear whether the expanded NKG2C-expressing T cell clones were specific for HCMV antigens. Those dominant clonotypes were again the most abundant among CD3+CD56-NKG2C+ cells in a few donors, at about 25-65%.

The V and J genes are TRBV10-3 and TRBJ1-2; TCRdb designates TRBD1, a call that cannot be tested without DNA. The sample comprised blood T cells: a sorted CD56 or NKG2C T cell subset, CD4+ or CD8+ T cells, or bulk PBMC T cells (not recorded which). The clonotype comes from a young man in good health. Donor details come from another sample of the same person, matched by shared clones. The CDR3 protein sequence reads: CAISGPPGQAQGSGYTF.